This paragraph reports one TCR beta chain. The cohort comprised adults aged roughly 18 to 100 years residing in approximately 25 US areas. Cohorts were assigned according to the clinical history that participants reported. Method: immunoSEQ multiplex PCR; TCRdb's copy keeps in-frame clones and lacks some. Of approximately 65,000 clones in the sample, around 80% were seen once. This specimen comes from a study of blood T cell repertoires in COVID-19. CDR3 length: 15 amino acids. J lost 8 bases, V lost 0 bases, and 9 bases had no gene match. The V gene's germline CDR1 is SGHTA and CDR2 FQGNSA. This chain links TRBV7-2 with TRBJ1-2; 7 bases map to TRBD1. Specimen: PBMCs or T cells enriched from blood (not recorded which). This receptor was obtained from a woman aged 35 to 49 with acute COVID-19. For the CDR3, the DNA is TGTGCCAGCAGCTTAGCCCACGCGACAGGGAGCGGCTACACCTTC. Amino acids: CASSLAHATGSGYTF.